This entry describes one T cell receptor beta chain. TCRdb reprocessed the RT-PCR reads with MiXCR, giving one entry per CDR3 protein. Altogether about 680,000 distinct CDR3 sequences are present, about 14% being singletons, with the ten largest covering about 3.9%. Germline CDR1 SNHLY, CDR2 FYNNEI. V was clipped by 8 bases and J by 11 bases, with 16 bases between them. This CDR3 is 12 amino acids long. Material for sequencing was memory CD4+ T cells from blood. The origin of this receptor is a female donor in good health, serving as a healthy control. This sequence joins TRBV2 and TRBJ1-5; no clear D. In nucleotides, the CDR3 is TGTGCCAGCGGGAAAGAGCTTACGTCCCAGCATTTT. Amino acid sequence: CASGKELTSQHF.